The 22 T cell receptor beta chains presented below share a single source sample, sequenced in a study of blood T cell repertoires in COVID-19. Using immunoSEQ multiplex PCR, the repertoire was profiled, and TCRdb retains in-frame clones only, with some absent. The sample lists 250,000 to 350,000 clones, roughly 91% occurring once. Sequenced material: PBMCs or T cells enriched from blood (not recorded which). Every receptor here comes from an older woman in a cohort exposed to, infected with or recovered from COVID-19 (not recorded which).

This clone was observed a few times. The J gene is TRBJ1-1, the V gene TRBV3-1 (or the pseudogene TRBV3-2); D is perhaps TRBD1 (5 bases). V lost 7 bases to trimming and J lost 0 bases, with 9 bases between them. Germline V gene data show CDR1 as LGHDT and CDR2 as YNNKEL (reference sequence). The CDR3 contains 13 residues. The CDR3 spells CASNQGMNTEAFF. As DNA, the CDR3 is TGTGCCAGCAACCAGGGCATGAACACTGAAGCTTTCTTT.

A remark on this clone: Other DNA sequences within the sample encode an identical CDR3. This chain connects TRBV7-2 to TRBJ2-7; TRBD2 matches 7 bases. Losses at the gene ends were 3 bases for V and 4 bases for J; bases not matched to a gene: 6. This CDR3 region has 14 residues. Germline CDR1 and CDR2: SGHTA and FQGNSA. In DNA form, the CDR3 reads TGTGCCAGCAGCTTCGGCGGGAGTTCGTACGAGCAGTACTTC. This codes for CASSFGGSSYEQYF. The full variable domain, with the rest looked up from reference TRBV7-2 and TRBJ2-7, is GAGVSQSPSNKVTEKGKDVELRCDPISGHTALYWYRQSLGQGLEFLIYFQGNSAPDKSGLPSDRFSAERTGGSVSTLTIQRTQQEDSAVYLCASSFGGSSYEQYFGPGTRLTVT.

The chain carries TRBV7-9 and TRBJ2-3; D may be TRBD1 (6 bases). The CDR3 runs to 18 residues. V dropped 4 bases and J dropped 2 bases, with 22 bases sitting between them. Germline values: CDR1 SEHNR, CDR2 FQNEAQ (reference sequence). The CDR3 bases are TGTGCCAGCAGCTCCTTCCCGGGCGGAAGGGGGTTCACAGATACGCAGTATTTT. This gives the protein CASSSFPGGRGFTDTQYF.

A remark on this clone: The same CDR3 can be traced to other DNA sequences in this sample. The J gene is TRBJ2-3, the V gene TRBV7-9; no definite D call. CDR1 is SEHNR, CDR2 FQNEAQ, per germline (reference sequence). This CDR3 spans 13 amino acids. The ends were cut back, 1 base at V and 4 bases at J, with 6 bases in the middle. The CDR3 loop reads CASSLGGADTQYF. As DNA, the CDR3 is TGTGCCAGCAGCTTAGGAGGCGCAGATACGCAGTATTTT.

The sample holds one count of this clone. Additional DNA sequences in this sample encode the identical CDR3. This sequence joins TRBV30 and TRBJ1-1; 11 bases are shared with TRBD1. Germline loops: CDR1 GTSNPN, CDR2 SVGIG (reference sequence). J lost 5 bases, V lost 5 bases, and 1 base had no gene match. CDR3 length: 12 amino acids. The CDR3 loop reads CAWGQGATEAFF. The CDR3 nucleotides read TGTGCCTGGGGACAGGGGGCTACTGAAGCTTTCTTT.

The rearrangement joins TRBV5-1 to TRBJ1-2, with 7 bases matching TRBD1. The germline V gene has CDR1 SGHRS and CDR2 YFSETQ. The CDR3 extends over 16 amino acids. J gave up 1 base and V 4 bases, and 10 bases lay outside the gene matches. The CDR3 spells CASSDQTGPINYGYTF. Here the CDR3 DNA reads TGCGCCAGCAGCGATCAGACAGGGCCGATTAACTATGGCTACACCTTC.

The CDR3 spells CASSPDRVVGTEAFF. CDR3 nucleotides: TGTGCCAGCAGTCCAGACAGGGTGGTCGGCACTGAAGCTTTCTTT. The chain couples TRBV6-2 or TRBV6-3 to TRBJ1-1; 7 bases agree with TRBD1. The CDR3 is 15 amino acids. The junction had 10 bases not matched to a gene; V was cut back by 5 bases and J by 4 bases. The germline V gene encodes CDR1 MNHEY and CDR2 SVGEGT.

The rearrangement uses TRBV9 and TRBJ1-1; 11 bases are shared with TRBD1. This CDR3 is 16 amino acids long. V trimming: 4 bases; J trimming: 1 base; junction bases outside the gene matches: 6. Germline V gene data show CDR1 as SGDLS and CDR2 as YYNGEE. The CDR3 sequence is CASSPRTGGENTEAFF. The CDR3 bases are TGTGCCAGCAGCCCTCGGACAGGGGGCGAGAACACTGAAGCTTTCTTT. Drawing the rest from reference TRBV9 and TRBJ1-1, the complete variable domain is DSGVTQTPKHLITATGQRVTLRCSPRSGDLSVYWYQQSLDQGLQFLIQYYNGEERAKGNILERFSAQQFPDLHSELNLSSLELGDSALYFCASSPRTGGENTEAFFGQGTRLTVV.

The chain joins TRBV18 to TRBJ2-3; D gene uncertain. Trimming took off 3 bases at V and 0 bases at J, with 7 bases between the two ends. CDR1 and CDR2 (germline): KGHSH, LQKENI. This CDR3 has 14 amino acids. The CDR3 protein is CASSPPSSTDTQYF. As DNA, the CDR3 is TGTGCCAGCTCACCCCCTTCCAGCACAGATACGCAGTATTTT.

This clone was seen ten or more times. This chain uses TRBV6-5 with TRBJ2-3; D might be TRBD1 (5 bases). Germline CDR1 reads MNHEY; CDR2 reads SVGAGI. V was cut by 6 bases and J by 0 bases, with 10 bases left in between. The CDR3 totals 14 residues. In nucleotides, the CDR3 is TGTGCCAGCAGCGCAGGGAAAAGCACAGATACGCAGTATTTT. Translating gives CASSAGKSTDTQYF.

The CDR3 sequence is CASSLGTELNYGYTF. The CDR3 coding sequence is TGTGCCAGCAGCTTGGGGACAGAGCTAAACTATGGCTACACCTTC. V gene TRBV5-4 combines with J gene TRBJ1-2; tentative D call: TRBD1 (6 bases). Germline CDR1 is SGHNT and CDR2 is YYREEE (reference sequence). This CDR3 contains 15 residues. Trimming left V 0 bases short and J 2 bases short, with 11 bases between.

The chain combines TRBV6-1 with TRBJ2-5; TRBD2 agrees at 13 bases. CDR3 length: 15 amino acids. The germline gives CDR1 MNHNS, CDR2 SASEGT. V was clipped by 3 bases and J by 9 bases; unmatched bases: 7. CDR3 in DNA: TGTGCCAGCAGTGACCGGACTAGCGGGAGAATAGCCCAGTACTTC. Amino acid sequence: CASSDRTSGRIAQYF.

This clone has a single count. V and J are TRBV5-1 and TRBJ2-1; D is unclear. V lost 0 bases, J lost 4 bases, and 11 bases lay in between. From germline, CDR1 is SGHRS and CDR2 YFSETQ. There are 15 residues in the CDR3. DNA for the CDR3: TGCGCCAGCAGCTTGGCGTCGTCGGTTTACAATGAGCAGTTCTTC. Protein product: CASSLASSVYNEQFF. The full variable domain, with the rest looked up from reference TRBV5-1 and TRBJ2-1, is KAGVTQTPRYLIKTRGQQVTLSCSPISGHRSVSWYQQTPGQGLQFLFEYFSETQRNKGNFPGRFSGRQFSNSRSEMNVSTLELGDSALYLCASSLASSVYNEQFFGPGTRLTVL.

The sample holds one count of this clone. The J gene is TRBJ2-7, the V gene TRBV5-1; 7 bases fit TRBD1. CDR1 SGHRS and CDR2 YFSETQ come from the germline V gene. The length of the CDR3 is 16 residues. With 5 bases clipped from V and 7 bases from J, the junction kept 18 bases outside the gene matches. CDR3 residues: CASSGVKVAGGREQYF. The DNA of the CDR3 is TGCGCCAGCAGTGGCGTGAAGGTGGCAGGGGGTCGGGAGCAGTACTTC.

This clone showed up just a few times. The chain couples TRBV4-2 to TRBJ2-1; 12 nucleotides match TRBD2. CDR3 length equals 17 residues. The V gene's germline CDR1 is LGHNA and CDR2 YNFKEQ. Trimming at V came to 1 base and at J to 9 bases, leaving 10 bases not matched to a gene. This CDR3 is CASSQGPPSGRGGEQFF. DNA for the CDR3: TGTGCCAGCAGCCAAGGGCCGCCTAGCGGGAGGGGCGGTGAGCAGTTCTTC.

The chain carries TRBV5-1 and TRBJ1-6; 8 positions agree with TRBD1. This CDR3 spans 15 amino acids. Germline V CDR1 and CDR2: SGHRS, YFSETQ. With V trimmed by 3 bases and J by 5 bases, 4 bases remained unmatched. The CDR3: CASSSGQADNSPLHF. Written as DNA, the CDR3 is TGCGCCAGCAGCTCGGGACAGGCGGATAATTCACCCCTCCACTTT. Looking up the rest from reference TRBV5-1 and TRBJ1-6 gives the full variable domain: KAGVTQTPRYLIKTRGQQVTLSCSPISGHRSVSWYQQTPGQGLQFLFEYFSETQRNKGNFPGRFSGRQFSNSRSEMNVSTLELGDSALYLCASSSGQADNSPLHFGNGTRLTVT.

The V gene is TRBV19, the J gene TRBJ2-3; TRBD2 might be the D (6 bases). Trimming removed 3 bases at V and 6 bases at J, with 16 bases between. The CDR3 totals 15 residues. The V gene's germline CDR1 is LNHDA and CDR2 SQIVND (reference sequence). The DNA of the CDR3 is TGTGCCAGTAGTATGCGGGGCTTCGGGATGGATACGCAGTATTTT. Translated: CASSMRGFGMDTQYF.

The CDR3 is CAWSLPTQLAKNIQYF. The CDR3 nucleotides are TGTGCCTGGAGTCTCCCGACACAGCTAGCCAAAAACATTCAGTACTTC. V gene TRBV30 combines with J gene TRBJ2-4; D not resolved. V shed 2 bases and J shed 0 bases, with 14 bases lying between them. Germline CDR1 reads GTSNPN; CDR2 reads SVGIG (reference sequence). CDR3 length: 16 amino acids.

This chain links TRBV24-1 with TRBJ2-1, with 7 bases that match TRBD2. V dropped 0 bases and J dropped 13; count of bases not matched to a gene: 8. CDR3 size: 14 residues. The germline CDR1 and CDR2 sequences are KGHDR and SFDVKD. As DNA, the CDR3 is TGTGCCACCAGTGATTTGACTAGCGCGACTCACCAGTTCTTC. Translating gives CATSDLTSATHQFF.

This chain joins TRBV14 and TRBJ2-1, with 7 bases matching TRBD2. From germline, CDR1 is SGHDN and CDR2 FVKESK. The V segment lost 0 bases and the J segment 10 bases; nucleotides outside the gene matches: 9. This CDR3 is 15 amino acids long. CDR3 in DNA: TGTGCCAGCAGCCAAGATAGGGGAGCGGGAAGGGAGCAGTTCTTC. This gives the protein CASSQDRGAGREQFF.

The rearrangement joins TRBV28 to TRBJ1-6; 10 bases agree with TRBD1. Trimming at V came to 3 bases and at J to 19 bases, leaving 12 bases not matched to a gene. Germline-derived CDR1 and CDR2 are MDHEN and SYDVKM. This CDR3 is 14 amino acids long. Here the CDR3 reads CASSFDRGRGGEHF. The CDR3 DNA reads as TGTGCCAGCAGTTTCGACAGGGGGCGAGGGGGAGAACACTTT.

V gene TRBV18 combines with J gene TRBJ2-6; TRBD2 aligns across 7 bases. CDR1 is KGHSH, CDR2 LQKENI, per germline. Trimming at V came to 3 bases and at J to 0 bases, leaving 11 bases not matched to a gene. The CDR3 consists of 19 residues. The CDR3 here is CASSPWEGSTHSGANVLTF. The DNA for the CDR3 is TGTGCCAGCTCACCTTGGGAGGGATCCACTCACTCTGGGGCCAACGTCCTGACTTTC.